The 32 T cell receptor beta chains in this list originate from one sample, sequenced in a study of cytomegalovirus exposure and HLA in healthy donors. The PCR employed 60 Vbeta primers together with 13 Jbeta primers. Sequencing used immunoSEQ multiplex PCR; TCRdb keeps in-frame clones, though not all of them. The sample shows around 180,000 clones, about four fifths of them seen only once. The specimen was PBMCs. The receptors were gathered from a girl between 5 and 17 years old in good health and CMV-seropositive.

This chain links TRBV7-3 with TRBJ2-2; D gene unclear. The V and J ends lost 0 bases and 0 bases respectively, with 11 bases between them. This CDR3 region has 17 residues. Germline-derived CDR1 and CDR2 are SGHTA and FQGTGA. CDR3 coding DNA: TGTGCCAGCAGCTTAACCCCACAGACAACGAACACCGGGGAGCTGTTTTTT. Translating it yields CASSLTPQTTNTGELFF.

This chain connects TRBV5-6 to TRBJ2-2; a weak D match, TRBD2 (5 bases). Germline V lookup: CDR1 SGHDT, CDR2 YYEEEE. The CDR3 is 14 amino acids. The V end was cut by 1 base, the J end by 5 bases, with 9 bases between. The CDR3 spells CASSLRGWTGELFF. In DNA, the CDR3 is TGTGCCAGCAGCTTGCGGGGATGGACCGGGGAGCTGTTTTTT.

This CDR3 reads CASSYPRSGVMNTEAFF. In nucleotides, the CDR3 is TGTGCCAGCAGCTACCCTCGCTCGGGGGTTATGAACACTGAAGCTTTCTTT. This chain links TRBV11-1 with TRBJ1-1, with a tentative D call TRBD1 (5 bases). The germline V gene encodes CDR1 SGHAT and CDR2 FQDESV (reference sequence). The CDR3 covers 17 residues. V lost 4 bases to trimming and J lost 0 bases, with 18 bases between them.

This chain connects TRBV30 to TRBJ1-2, with 8 bases fitting TRBD1. V gave up 4 bases and J gave up 3 bases; unmatched junction bases: 10. CDR1 and CDR2 (germline): GTSNPN, SVGIG (reference sequence). CDR3 length: 15 amino acids. The CDR3 sequence: CAWTRQGSPYYGYTF. CDR3 DNA sequence: TGTGCCTGGACCCGACAGGGGTCCCCCTACTATGGCTACACCTTC.

This chain links TRBV9 with TRBJ1-1; the match to TRBD1 covers 9 bases. V shed 4 bases and J 0 bases; nucleotides not matched to a gene: 7. CDR3 length equals 16 residues. Germline V CDR1 and CDR2: SGDLS, YYNGEE. CDR3 loop: CASSLTGTGLNTEAFF. CDR3 DNA sequence: TGTGCCAGCAGCTTAACCGGGACAGGGTTGAACACTGAAGCTTTCTTT.

This clone was detected once. The genes are TRBV5-6 and TRBJ1-1; D not certain. The germline V gene has CDR1 SGHDT and CDR2 YYEEEE. The V gene lost 1 base and the J gene lost 6 bases, with 13 bases spanning the gap. The CDR3 contains 14 residues. The CDR3 DNA sequence: TGTGCCAGCAGCTTGAGCGGGAGGTGGGCTGAAGCTTTCTTT. Its translation: CASSLSGRWAEAFF.

In this sample, this clone turned up once. This chain links TRBV2 with TRBJ2-2, with TRBD2 matching 11 bases. Trimming cost V 5 bases and J 1 base; bases outside gene matches: 3. Germline V gives CDR1 SNHLY, CDR2 FYNNEI. The CDR3 has 16 amino acids. In DNA form, the CDR3 reads TGTGCCAGCAGTCTTACTAGCGGGGGGAACACCGGGGAGCTGTTTTTT. Translation gives CASSLTSGGNTGELFF.

The chain has TRBV5-1 and TRBJ1-4; tentative D call: TRBD1 (6 bases). V lost 3 bases and J lost 4, with 13 bases in between. The CDR3 runs 15 residues. The germline V gene has CDR1 SGHRS and CDR2 YFSETQ. This CDR3 is CASSSQGGGNEKLFF. The CDR3 DNA reads as TGCGCCAGCAGCTCACAGGGAGGGGGTAATGAAAAACTGTTTTTT.

This rearrangement joins TRBV9 to TRBJ2-3; TRBD2 aligns across 12 bases. Looked up from germline, CDR1 is SGDLS and CDR2 is YYNGEE. Germline trimming cut 0 bases from V and 5 bases from J; bases unmatched to any gene: 4. This CDR3 region has 16 residues. Here the CDR3 DNA reads TGTGCCAGCAGCGTAGAATCTAGCGGGGGGGGAGATACGCAGTATTTT. Translating gives CASSVESSGGGDTQYF.

This rearrangement joins TRBV6-5 to TRBJ2-1; TRBD1 matches at 11 bases. V lost 5 bases to trimming and J lost 4 bases; unmatched junction nucleotides: 4. Germline loops: CDR1 MNHEY, CDR2 SVGAGI. The CDR3 sequence is 15 residues long. The CDR3 sequence: CASSRGTGGYNEQFF. The CDR3 DNA is TGTGCCAGCAGTCGCGGGACAGGGGGGTACAATGAGCAGTTCTTC.

The J gene is TRBJ2-7, the V gene TRBV30; 7 positions match TRBD1. The V and J ends lost 4 bases and 1 base, in that order; junction bases with no gene match: 7. This CDR3 has 14 residues. Germline CDR1 GTSNPN, CDR2 SVGIG (reference sequence). The CDR3 region is CAWNRNRGSYEQYF. The DNA for the CDR3 is TGTGCCTGGAACAGAAACAGGGGATCCTACGAGCAGTACTTC.

This clone was seen once. The CDR3 loop reads CASSGMDRGVYEQYF. CDR3 coding DNA: TGTGCCAGCAGTGGAATGGACAGGGGAGTCTACGAGCAGTACTTC. The chain is built from TRBV6-1 and TRBJ2-7, with 9 nucleotides matching TRBD1. This CDR3 contains 15 residues. CDR1 is MNHNS and CDR2 is SASEGT in the germline V gene. After removal of 4 bases from V and 3 bases from J, the junction contained 7 bases not matched to a gene.

The gene calls are TRBV7-9 and TRBJ2-7; D remains ambiguous. From germline, CDR1 is SEHNR and CDR2 FQNEAQ (reference sequence). Trimming cost V 5 bases and J 4 bases, with 12 bases left between them. This CDR3 is 13 amino acids long. This CDR3 reads CASSPVGGYEQYF. Here the CDR3 DNA reads TGTGCCAGCAGCCCAGTTGGCGGATACGAGCAGTACTTC. The complete variable domain, with remaining parts taken from reference TRBV7-9 and TRBJ2-7, reads DTGVSQNPRHKITKRGQNVTFRCDPISEHNRLYWYRQTLGQGPEFLTYFQNEAQLEKSRLLSDRFSAERPKGSFSTLEIQRTEQGDSAMYLCASSPVGGYEQYFGPGTRLTVT.

V gene TRBV5-6 combines with J gene TRBJ1-5, with D uncertain. Germline assignment: CDR1 SGHDT and CDR2 YYEEEE. The CDR3 is 14 residues long. The V end was cut by 7 bases, the J end by 3 bases, with 14 bases between. For the CDR3, the DNA is TGTGCCAGCGCCCTGGCGGGGTACAATCAGCCCCAGCATTTT. Amino acids: CASALAGYNQPQHF.

On this clone: Other nucleotide sequences in the sample specify the same CDR3. The V and J genes are TRBV6-1 and TRBJ1-5; 8 nucleotides align to TRBD1. The CDR3 totals 16 residues. The J segment lost 6 bases and the V segment lost 0 bases, leaving 7 bases of the junction unmatched. Germline V gene lookup returns CDR1 MNHNS and CDR2 SASEGT. The CDR3 DNA follows: TGTGCCAGCAGTGAAGCGCCGACAGGGGACATTCAGCCCCAGCATTTT. It translates to CASSEAPTGDIQPQHF.

This clone was seen only a few times. This chain uses TRBV6-1 with TRBJ1-3; D not certain. Germline-derived CDR1 and CDR2 are MNHNS and SASEGT. This CDR3 is built from 15 residues. V lost 4 bases and J lost 0, with 10 bases in between. CDR3 in DNA: TGTGCCAGCAGTGTGGACTTCAACTCTGGAAACACCATATATTTT. Translation: CASSVDFNSGNTIYF.

The rearrangement links TRBV5-8 to TRBJ1-2; 7 bases line up with TRBD1. Germline loops: CDR1 SGHTS, CDR2 YDEGEE. Losses at the gene ends were 0 bases for V and 8 bases for J; bases not matched to a gene: 13. This CDR3 has 16 amino acids. The CDR3 loop reads CASSLGGKGASAGYTF. Here the CDR3 DNA reads TGTGCCAGCAGCTTGGGAGGGAAGGGGGCCTCAGCCGGCTACACCTTC.

The V gene is TRBV19, the J gene TRBJ1-5; 7 nucleotides agree with TRBD1. The CDR3 is 16 residues long. Trimming at V came to 7 bases and at J to 6 bases, leaving 15 bases not matched to a gene. Germline values: CDR1 LNHDA, CDR2 SQIVND (reference sequence). Written as DNA, the CDR3 is TGTGCCAGTACCATTACGGCGTCAGGGGGAAGTCAGCCCCAGCATTTT. It codes for CASTITASGGSQPQHF.

V usage is TRBV5-1 and J usage is TRBJ1-1; D gene unclear. Per the germline V gene, CDR1 is SGHRS and CDR2 is YFSETQ. The CDR3 is 16 residues long. Between the trimmed V and J ends, which lost 0 bases and 6 bases, there was a span of 18 bases. CDR3 amino acids: CASSLGTPAGSAEAFF. CDR3 DNA: TGCGCCAGCAGCTTGGGGACCCCCGCGGGGAGCGCTGAAGCTTTCTTT.

The chain uses TRBV5-1 and TRBJ1-1; D is perhaps TRBD1 (6 bases). The V gene lost 0 bases and the J gene lost 2 bases, with 11 bases spanning the gap. This CDR3 spans 15 amino acids. Germline CDR1 SGHRS, CDR2 YFSETQ. CDR3: CASSLAGQHNTEAFF. In DNA form, the CDR3 reads TGCGCCAGCAGCTTGGCCGGACAGCATAACACTGAAGCTTTCTTT.

The rearrangement joins TRBV10-3 to TRBJ2-3; 12 nucleotides match TRBD2. V dropped 0 bases and J dropped 5; count of bases not matched to a gene: 6. Germline CDR1 is ENHRY and CDR2 is SYGVKD. The CDR3 length is 17 residues. In DNA, the CDR3 is TGTGCCATCAGTGAGTCCCTAGCGGGGGGGACAGGAGATACGCAGTATTTT. Its protein product is CAISESLAGGTGDTQYF.

The J gene is TRBJ2-3, the V gene TRBV18; 10 bases are a match to TRBD1. Germline-derived CDR1 and CDR2 are KGHSH and LQKENI. The CDR3 has 16 amino acids. Losses at the gene ends were 6 bases for V and 2 bases for J; bases not matched to a gene: 8. CDR3 in DNA: TGTGCCAGCTCTAGAGGTGGGACAGGGGACACAGATACGCAGTATTTT. Protein product: CASSRGGTGDTDTQYF.

The rearrangement uses TRBV13 and TRBJ2-3; no firm D call. With 5 bases removed from V and 2 bases from J, the gap between germline ends came to 11 bases. Germline V gene lookup returns CDR1 PRHDT and CDR2 FYEKMQ (reference sequence). The CDR3 extends over 14 amino acids. The DNA of the CDR3 is TGTGCCAGCAGCCCCAGGTCCCTCACAGATACGCAGTATTTT. It specifies CASSPRSLTDTQYF.

This clone was found a few times. The V gene is TRBV5-5, the J gene TRBJ1-2, with D maybe TRBD1 (6 bases). This CDR3 is 15 amino acids long. Trimming cost V 0 bases and J 4 bases, with 13 bases left between them. Germline V gene lookup returns CDR1 SGHKS and CDR2 YYEKEE (reference sequence). The CDR3 protein is CASSLGGPGAYGYTF. As DNA, the CDR3 is TGTGCCAGCAGCTTGGGCGGACCAGGGGCCTATGGCTACACCTTC.

The CDR3 region is CASRAGAGASENYGYTF. For the CDR3, the DNA is TGTGCCAGCAGGGCGGGGGCGGGGGCGAGCGAAAACTATGGCTACACCTTC. J is TRBJ1-2 and V is TRBV5-5; D is perhaps TRBD1 (6 bases). The CDR3 runs to 17 residues. The V gene's germline CDR1 is SGHKS and CDR2 YYEKEE (reference sequence). Trimming shortened V by 5 bases and J by 2 bases, and 22 bases separated the two germline ends.

Here the CDR3 reads CASSWSGWGYTF. The CDR3 nucleotides are TGTGCCAGCAGTTGGTCAGGGTGGGGCTACACCTTC. This chain joins TRBV27 and TRBJ1-2, with a possible D match to TRBD1 (5 bases). The CDR3 has 12 residues. In germline, CDR1 is MNHEY, CDR2 SMNVEV (reference sequence). V lost 4 bases, J lost 8 bases, and 11 bases lay in between.

The chain has TRBV25-1 and TRBJ1-1; D uncertain. The CDR3 totals 13 residues. CDR1 and CDR2 from the germline V gene are MGHDK and SYGVNS. V was trimmed by 7 bases and J by 2 bases, leaving 11 bases between them. The CDR3 DNA is TGTGCCAGCATTCGGAGCACAAACACTGAAGCTTTCTTT. Its translation: CASIRSTNTEAFF.

The chain is built from TRBV19 and TRBJ2-5; D is possibly TRBD1 (6 bases). This CDR3 is 15 amino acids long. The germline CDR1 and CDR2 sequences are LNHDA and SQIVND (reference sequence). Deletions cut 5 bases from V and 5 bases from J, with 18 bases between. The CDR3 DNA follows: TGTGCCAGTAGTCAAAGGGACAATCGAGGGGAGACCCAGTACTTC. Protein product: CASSQRDNRGETQYF.

This clone occurred once. This chain uses TRBV19 with TRBJ1-2; D not certain. Germline assignment: CDR1 LNHDA and CDR2 SQIVND (reference sequence). CDR3 size: 15 residues. The V gene lost 5 bases and the J gene lost 3 bases, with 16 bases spanning the gap. CDR3 amino acids: CASSVSLIPDYGYTF. The CDR3 DNA sequence: TGTGCCAGTAGTGTTAGCCTCATACCGGACTATGGCTACACCTTC.

V is TRBV19 and J is TRBJ2-5; possible D gene TRBD1, 6 bases. The CDR3 spans 13 residues. In germline, CDR1 is LNHDA, CDR2 SQIVND (reference sequence). Trimming took 5 bases from V and 5 from J, leaving 12 bases between them. The CDR3 nucleotides are TGTGCCAGTAGTGGGGACAAATCCGAGACCCAGTACTTC. As protein: CASSGDKSETQYF.

V usage is TRBV6-1 and J usage is TRBJ2-5; D is ambiguous. The end of the DNA is better explained by TRBJ2-7, so the J call may be wrong. Germline V gene lookup returns CDR1 MNHNS and CDR2 SASEGT. The CDR3 spans 14 residues. DNA of the CDR3: TGTGCCAGCAGAGGAGTATACCCGTCCTACGAGCAGTACTTC. This translates into CASRGVYPSYEQYF.

The CDR3 sequence: CASRAAGAYTGELFF. The CDR3 region has the DNA TGTGCCAGCAGAGCCGCAGGGGCGTACACCGGGGAGCTGTTTTTT. The chain uses TRBV6-5 and TRBJ2-2; tentative D call: TRBD1 (6 bases). Trimming removed 6 bases from V and 3 bases from J, with 14 bases in between. Germline V gives CDR1 MNHEY, CDR2 SVGAGI. The CDR3 loop spans 15 amino acids.